This T cell receptor beta chain was sequenced in a study of cytomegalovirus exposure and HLA in healthy donors. Findings of the study overall: Presence/absence analyses assumed roughly uniform sequencing depth across donors.

Vbeta (60) and Jbeta (13) primers were used in the PCR. Original methodology: The authors later counted tens of millions of unique TCR beta chains, about 11 million of them shared. Data came from immunoSEQ multiplex PCR; TCRdb stores just in-frame clones and leaves some out. That table gives V, J and clone size, and the DNA gave D and trimming. Its table records roughly 140,000 clones. Germline assignment: CDR1 SNHLY and CDR2 FYNNEI. The CDR3 extends over 15 amino acids. The junction had 4 bases not matched to a gene; V was cut back by 5 bases and J by 0 bases. A note on this clone: Its target is not known.

The source of this sequence is a male donor in good health and CMV-seronegative. The chain couples TRBV2 to TRBJ2-1, with 7 nucleotides matching TRBD1. Source material: PBMCs. The CDR3 sequence: CASSPKGASYNEQFF. CDR3 coding DNA: TGTGCCAGCAGTCCAAAGGGGGCCTCCTACAATGAGCAGTTCTTC.